The clone carrying this T cell receptor (beta chain) was found a few times. Its matching antigen is unknown. The sample belongs to a study of response to subunit inactivated influenza vaccine. Findings and caveats of the study: Few additional T cells are recruited per seasonal influenza vaccination, authors suggested.

Germline assignment: CDR1 LNHNV and CDR2 YYDKDF (reference sequence). There are 19 residues in the CDR3. The V end lost 1 base, the J end lost 6 bases, and 25 bases lay between the germline ends. TCRdb reprocessed the RT-PCR reads via MiXCR and lists one record per CDR3 protein. The table lists 500,000 to 600,000 distinct CDR3 sequences, 11% to 15% of them singletons. The sequencing here drew on PBMCs from blood, taken 11 to 12 days after vaccination. The origin of this receptor is a middle-aged man who received an inactivated influenza vaccine. V usage is TRBV15 and J usage is TRBJ1-5; D possibly corresponds to TRBD1 (5 bases). In DNA form, the CDR3 reads TGTGCCACCAGCAGAGTAAATAGGCAGCTTCGGGGGAGTGGTCAGCCCCAGCATTTT. This encodes CATSRVNRQLRGSGQPQHF. Full variable domain (missing parts from reference TRBV15 and TRBJ1-5): DAMVIQNPRYQVTQFGKPVTLSCSQTLNHNVMYWYQQKSSQAPKLLFHYYDKDFNNEADTPDNFQSRRPNTSFCFLDIRSPGLGDTAMYLCATSRVNRQLRGSGQPQHFGDGTRLSIL.